A single sample is the source of the 6 T cell receptor beta chains below, sequenced in a study of blood T cell repertoires in COVID-19. Data came from immunoSEQ multiplex PCR; TCRdb stores just in-frame clones and leaves some out. The table records over 60,000 clones, roughly 89% of them present only once. Sequencing was done on a sample of peripheral blood. These receptors were taken from a man older than 75 with acute or convalescent COVID-19.

The chain recombines TRBV18 with TRBJ1-1, with TRBD1 identical over 9 bases. This CDR3 is built from 15 residues. Germline assignment: CDR1 KGHSH and CDR2 LQKENI. V shed 3 bases and J 3 bases; nucleotides not matched to a gene: 5. CDR3 region: CASSPLQGADTEAFF. The CDR3 region has the DNA TGTGCCAGCTCACCCTTACAGGGGGCAGACACTGAAGCTTTCTTT.

In its sample, this clone was seen once. The chain is built from TRBV6-5 and TRBJ1-2; D possibly corresponds to TRBD1 (5 bases). The CDR3 covers 12 residues. Trimming removed 6 bases from V and 5 bases from J, with 10 bases in between. Per germline, CDR1 MNHEY and CDR2 SVGAGI. CDR3 DNA sequence: TGTGCCAGCAGCGGGACTGATTATGGCTACACCTTC. It is translated as CASSGTDYGYTF.

The chain links TRBV6-2 or TRBV6-3 to TRBJ2-7; tentatively, D is TRBD1 (6 bases). The CDR3 has 16 amino acids. V lost 5 bases to trimming and J lost 2 bases, with 19 bases between them. From germline, CDR1 is MNHEY and CDR2 SVGEGT. The CDR3 DNA reads as TGTGCCAGCAGTGCAAGTACAGGGCGCCCGACCTACGAGCAGTACTTC. It yields the protein CASSASTGRPTYEQYF.

J is TRBJ2-2 and V is TRBV7-9, with TRBD1 as a possible D gene (5 bases). The CDR3 totals 13 residues. V was shortened by 5 bases and J by 5 bases, with 9 bases between the two germline ends. Germline CDR1 is SEHNR and CDR2 is FQNEAQ (reference sequence). The DNA for the CDR3 is TGTGCCAGCAGCCCGTCAGGGACCGGGGAGCTGTTTTTT. This gives the protein CASSPSGTGELFF.

This clone has just one count. The rearrangement uses TRBV30 and TRBJ2-3; 9 bases match TRBD2. This CDR3 comprises 15 residues. CDR1 and CDR2 (germline): GTSNPN, SVGIG (reference sequence). Losses at the gene ends were 5 bases for V and 7 bases for J; bases not matched to a gene: 13. CDR3 amino acids: CAWGPASGTLYTQYF. Written as DNA, the CDR3 is TGTGCCTGGGGCCCGGCTAGCGGGACGTTGTATACGCAGTATTTT.

J is TRBJ2-3 and V is TRBV19; D is undetermined. CDR3 size: 13 residues. V lost 7 bases, J lost 0 bases, and 8 bases lay in between. Germline CDR1 reads LNHDA; CDR2 reads SQIVND (reference sequence). The CDR3 coding sequence is TGTGCCAGTAACAGAGAAAGCACAGATACGCAGTATTTT. It translates to CASNRESTDTQYF.